There are many counts of the clone carrying this T cell receptor beta chain. What it binds is not known. Participants, patients aged 18 to 65, had newly diagnosed hyperthyroidism with a duration under 2 months. The study excluded patients with uncontrolled infection, other autoimmune disease, pregnancy or lactation. TCR beta CDR3 sequences were amplified from RNA transcripts. Initially, a first-round RT-PCR of the TCR CDR3 employed the HTBI primer set. In TCRdb, the multiplex PCR reads were re-called with MiXCR into one record per CDR3 protein. The sample lists 600,000 to 800,000 distinct CDR3 sequences, about 35% occurring once. CDR3 length: 14 amino acids. The ends were cut back, 0 bases at V and 9 bases at J, with 9 bases in the middle. Germline V CDR1 and CDR2: SGHAT, FQNNGV. The sample originates from a study of T cells in Graves' hyperthyroidism and ophthalmopathy. The wider study: Specimen type is peripheral blood, collected at initial diagnosis prior to any treatment. Study conclusions and caveats: The authors' 13 V-J model separated ophthalmopathy from stable hyperthyroidism.

The sample was blood. V usage is TRBV11-2 and J usage is TRBJ1-6; D gene unclear. The TCR originated in a woman in her 40s with Graves' hyperthyroidism. In nucleotides, the CDR3 is TGTGCCAGCAGCTTAGATGGCTTATTTTCACCCCTCCACTTT. This codes for CASSLDGLFSPLHF.